Listed here are 11 T cell receptor beta chains from one sample, sequenced in a study of cytomegalovirus exposure and HLA in healthy donors. The PCR was carried out with 60 Vbeta primers and 13 Jbeta primers. Repertoires were generated with immunoSEQ multiplex PCR, while TCRdb's copy carries only in-frame clones and drops some. The repertoire consists of about 110,000 clones, with over 75% occurring once and the leading ten covering approximately 2.2%. The sample consisted of PBMCs. The receptors were gathered from a man in his thirties or forties in good health and CMV-seronegative.

The chain recombines TRBV9 with TRBJ1-2, with 8 bases lining up with TRBD1. The CDR3 loop spans 15 amino acids. V lost 6 bases and J lost 2; bases outside the gene matches: 9. Germline CDR1 is SGDLS and CDR2 is YYNGEE. Here the CDR3 reads CASTEDRTGNYGYTF. The CDR3 DNA reads as TGTGCCAGCACCGAGGACCGGACAGGGAACTATGGCTACACCTTC.

The CDR3 coding sequence is TGTGCCAGCAGCCAAGATAGGGGAAACACCGGGGAGCTGTTTTTT. It specifies CASSQDRGNTGELFF. The rearrangement uses TRBV14 and TRBJ2-2, with D maybe TRBD1 (5 bases). The V end lost 0 bases, the J end lost 2 bases, and 7 bases lay between the germline ends. The V gene's germline CDR1 is SGHDN and CDR2 FVKESK. The CDR3 length is 15 residues.

This rearrangement joins TRBV9 to TRBJ2-3; 7 bases match TRBD2. V was pared by 7 bases and J by 3 bases, with 8 bases of the junction left unmatched. CDR1 is SGDLS, CDR2 YYNGEE, per germline. The CDR3 totals 14 residues. The CDR3 here is CASGGGGVTDTQYF. The DNA for the CDR3 is TGTGCCAGCGGGGGTGGGGGGGTTACAGATACGCAGTATTTT.

V usage is TRBV6-1 and J usage is TRBJ1-2, with D hard to call. V shed 4 bases and J shed 8 bases, with 8 bases lying between them. This CDR3 is 11 amino acids long. Germline assignment: CDR1 MNHNS and CDR2 SASEGT. CDR3 sequence (DNA): TGTGCCAGCAGTGGTGACTTAGGCTACACCTTC. Residues: CASSGDLGYTF.

The chain uses TRBV28 and TRBJ2-5; D is possibly TRBD1 (6 bases). CDR3 length equals 14 residues. In germline, CDR1 is MDHEN, CDR2 SYDVKM. V was cut by 7 bases and J by 13 bases, with 25 bases left in between. This CDR3 reads CASIAQNAGTRAYF. In DNA, the CDR3 is TGTGCCAGCATCGCCCAAAATGCCGGGACAAGGGCGTACTTC. Drawing the rest from reference TRBV28 and TRBJ2-5, the complete variable domain is DVKVTQSSRYLVKRTGEKVFLECVQDMDHENMFWYRQDPGLGLRLIYFSYDVKMKEKGDIPEGYSVSREKKERFSLILESASTNQTSMYLCASIAQNAGTRAYFGPGTRLLVL.

The V call is TRBV11-2, the J call TRBJ1-2, with TRBD1 matching 7 bases. V gave up 4 bases and J gave up 7 bases; unmatched junction bases: 12. The germline gives CDR1 SGHAT, CDR2 FQNNGV. The CDR3 contains 15 residues. The CDR3 DNA follows: TGTGCCAGCAGCTCTACGACAGGGATGTTGTCTGGCTACACCTTC. It translates to CASSSTTGMLSGYTF.

The genes are TRBV7-9 and TRBJ1-3; TRBD1 is a possible D gene (5 bases). V was pared by 3 bases and J by 1 base, with 7 bases between. This CDR3 is built from 14 residues. Looked up from germline, CDR1 is SEHNR and CDR2 is FQNEAQ (reference sequence). CDR3 sequence: CASSFGGSGNTIYF. For the CDR3, the DNA is TGTGCCAGCAGCTTCGGGGGTTCTGGAAACACCATATATTTT.

The J gene is TRBJ1-5, the V gene TRBV27; D may be TRBD1 (5 bases). V lost 4 bases and J 6 bases, leaving 10 bases between the germline ends. The germline gives CDR1 MNHEY, CDR2 SMNVEV (reference sequence). This CDR3 spans 13 amino acids. The CDR3 loop reads CASSSTEGQPQHF. The CDR3 DNA reads TGTGCCAGCAGTTCGACAGAAGGTCAGCCCCAGCATTTT.

The genes are TRBV5-1 and TRBJ1-1; D is ambiguous. The V gene's germline CDR1 is SGHRS and CDR2 YFSETQ. Trimming pared 4 bases from V and 2 bases from J, leaving 12 bases between. There are 14 residues in the CDR3. CDR3 sequence: CASSPSLRNTEAFF. CDR3 bases: TGCGCCAGCAGCCCCTCACTAAGAAACACTGAAGCTTTCTTT.

The chain couples TRBV30 to TRBJ2-5; 7 bases are shared with TRBD2. The CDR3 is 15 residues long. V dropped 0 bases and J dropped 6; count of bases not matched to a gene: 10. Per the germline V gene, CDR1 is GTSNPN and CDR2 is SVGIG (reference sequence). The CDR3 loop reads CAWSVEGGPSKTQYF. DNA of the CDR3: TGTGCCTGGAGTGTGGAGGGAGGGCCGTCGAAGACCCAGTACTTC.

Only a few counts were recorded for this clone. The chain links TRBV25-1 to TRBJ2-2; TRBD1 is a possible D gene (5 bases). V lost 0 bases, J lost 3 bases, and 5 bases lay in between. Looked up from germline, CDR1 is MGHDK and CDR2 is SYGVNS. There are 14 residues in the CDR3. The CDR3, as DNA: TGTGCCAGCAGTGAATACAGGGACACCGGGGAGCTGTTTTTT. Protein sequence: CASSEYRDTGELFF. Variable domain in full (rest from reference TRBV25-1 and TRBJ2-2): EADIYQTPRYLVIGTGKKITLECSQTMGHDKMYWYQQDPGMELHLIHYSYGVNSTEKGDLSSESTVSRIRTEHFPLTLESARPSHTSQYLCASSEYRDTGELFFGEGSRLTVL.